The 27 T cell receptor beta chains reported below all come from one sample, sequenced in a study of blood T cell repertoires in COVID-19. TCRdb keeps only in-frame clones here, not all; method: immunoSEQ multiplex PCR. Among roughly 59,000 clones listed, roughly four fifths were seen once. The sample was peripheral blood. The receptors stem from a woman between 45 and 65 years old with active or convalescent COVID-19.

The V gene is TRBV7-2, the J gene TRBJ2-7; 8 bases are shared with TRBD2. Trimming cost V 4 bases and J 5 bases; bases outside gene matches: 10. Germline V gene lookup returns CDR1 SGHTA and CDR2 FQGNSA. The CDR3 extends over 15 amino acids. The CDR3 nucleotides read TGTGCCAGCAGCTCGTCAGGACTAGCCTCGGACGAGCAGTACTTC. As protein: CASSSSGLASDEQYF.

This sequence joins TRBV7-8 and TRBJ1-2; 9 bases are shared with TRBD1. Germline trimming cut 3 bases from V and 2 bases from J; bases unmatched to any gene: 4. Germline V gene lookup returns CDR1 SGHVS and CDR2 FQNEAQ. CDR3 length: 15 residues. The CDR3 bases are TGTGCCAGCAGCTTGGCGACAGGGGGAAACTATGGCTACACCTTC. The encoded protein is CASSLATGGNYGYTF.

The chain has TRBV4-2 and TRBJ2-2; D gene ambiguous. The V and J ends lost 0 bases and 7 bases respectively, with 6 bases between them. This CDR3 has 13 residues. The germline CDR1 and CDR2 sequences are LGHNA and YNFKEQ. The CDR3 bases are TGTGCCAGCAGCCAAGACGAGATCGGGGAGCTGTTTTTT. This codes for CASSQDEIGELFF.

The rearrangement links TRBV6-5 to TRBJ2-3, with 10 nucleotides matching TRBD2. This CDR3 has 16 residues. J gave up 5 bases and V 4 bases, and 9 bases lay outside the gene matches. The germline V gene has CDR1 MNHEY and CDR2 SVGAGI. CDR3 nucleotides: TGTGCCAGCAGTTCTCCACCGGGACTAGCGCAAGATACGCAGTATTTT. Its protein product is CASSSPPGLAQDTQYF.

This clone was found once. This chain joins TRBV18 and TRBJ2-3; 10 bases agree with TRBD1. Germline assignment: CDR1 KGHSH and CDR2 LQKENI. This CDR3 spans 16 amino acids. V gave up 2 bases and J gave up 3 bases; unmatched junction bases: 5. Here the CDR3 reads CASSPKTGGSTDTQYF. Here the CDR3 DNA reads TGTGCCAGCTCACCAAAGACAGGGGGCAGTACAGATACGCAGTATTTT. The whole variable domain, filled in from reference TRBV18 and TRBJ2-3, reads NAGVMQNPRHLVRRRGQEARLRCSPMKGHSHVYWYRQLPEEGLKFMVYLQKENIIDESGMPKERFSAEFPKEGPSILRIQQVVRGDSAAYFCASSPKTGGSTDTQYFGPGTRLTVL.

The chain links TRBV7-2 to TRBJ2-3; 10 nucleotides match TRBD2. The CDR3 totals 14 residues. CDR1 is SGHTA, CDR2 FQGNSA, per germline. After removal of 7 bases from V and 5 bases from J, the junction contained 6 bases not matched to a gene. The CDR3 sequence: CASTLAGAGDTQYF. The CDR3 DNA follows: TGTGCCAGCACCCTAGCGGGAGCGGGAGATACGCAGTATTTT.

V gene TRBV27 combines with J gene TRBJ2-7; 8 nucleotides line up with TRBD1. V shed 5 bases, J shed 2 bases, and the junction held 5 bases outside the gene matches. The germline CDR1 and CDR2 sequences are MNHEY and SMNVEV (reference sequence). The CDR3 runs to 14 residues. CDR3 bases: TGTGCCAGCAGTCCAATGACAGGGGCCTACGAGCAGTACTTC. Its protein product is CASSPMTGAYEQYF.

The chain has TRBV4-2 and TRBJ2-1; D call uncertain. The CDR3 loop spans 16 amino acids. Trimming stripped 3 bases from V and 0 bases from J, with 12 bases between. Germline V gene data show CDR1 as LGHNA and CDR2 as YNFKEQ. CDR3 in DNA: TGTGCCAGCAGCCAGTCCCACAGAAACTCCTACAATGAGCAGTTCTTC. Its protein is CASSQSHRNSYNEQFF.

V is TRBV6-5 and J is TRBJ1-4, with 9 bases identical to TRBD1. The CDR3 consists of 14 residues. V was pared by 7 bases and J by 8 bases, with 8 bases of the junction left unmatched. Germline assignment: CDR1 MNHEY and CDR2 SVGAGI. The DNA of the CDR3 is TGTGCCAGCACGCGGGGACAGGGCAACGAAAAACTGTTTTTT. Its protein product is CASTRGQGNEKLFF.

The J gene is TRBJ2-7, the V gene TRBV2; TRBD2 might be the D (7 bases). Germline V CDR1 and CDR2: SNHLY, FYNNEI. V shed 6 bases and J shed 5 bases, with 17 bases lying between them. The CDR3 loop spans 14 amino acids. The CDR3 nucleotides read TGTGCCAGCAGCGGGGGGCGACAGTTCGACGAGCAGTACTTC. Translation gives CASSGGRQFDEQYF.

This chain connects TRBV5-1 to TRBJ1-5; D not resolved. The CDR3 is made up of 15 amino acids. Between the trimmed V and J ends, which lost 0 bases and 0 bases, there was a span of 7 bases. CDR1 SGHRS and CDR2 YFSETQ come from the germline V gene. Here the CDR3 DNA reads TGCGCCAGCAGCTTGGATCCAGGTAGCAATCAGCCCCAGCATTTT. Protein sequence: CASSLDPGSNQPQHF.

The chain uses TRBV10-3 and TRBJ2-5; 7 bases align to TRBD1. Unmatched junction bases numbered 6, after V lost 4 bases and J lost 4 bases. Germline assignment: CDR1 ENHRY and CDR2 SYGVKD. This CDR3 spans 14 amino acids. For the CDR3, the DNA is TGTGCCATCAGTGCCCACGACAGGGTAGAGACCCAGTACTTC. It translates to CAISAHDRVETQYF.

V and J are TRBV6-5 and TRBJ2-7; a weak D match, TRBD2 (6 bases). The CDR3 contains 14 residues. Germline V CDR1 and CDR2: MNHEY, SVGAGI. V dropped 2 bases and J dropped 2 bases, with 10 bases sitting between them. The CDR3 sequence: CASSYRGSTYEQYF. CDR3 in DNA: TGTGCCAGCAGTTACCGGGGGTCGACCTACGAGCAGTACTTC.

This clone was detected only a few times. The CDR3 is CATGPTGLGANVLTF. CDR3 nucleotide sequence: TGTGCCACCGGCCCTACAGGGCTCGGGGCCAACGTCCTGACTTTC. The gene calls are TRBV6-2 or TRBV6-3 and TRBJ2-6; D is possibly TRBD1 (6 bases). The CDR3 sequence is 15 residues long. V dropped 10 bases and J dropped 4 bases, with 17 bases sitting between them. Germline V gives CDR1 MNHEY, CDR2 SVGEGT.

The chain's CDR3 is CASSVGAGASTDTQYF. DNA of the CDR3: TGTGCCAGCAGCGTAGGTGCGGGCGCTAGCACAGATACGCAGTATTTT. The chain uses TRBV9 and TRBJ2-3; the D gene is possibly TRBD2 (5 bases). Looked up from germline, CDR1 is SGDLS and CDR2 is YYNGEE. The CDR3 is made up of 16 amino acids. The V end was cut by 0 bases, the J end by 0 bases, with 11 bases between.

This clone has more than one count but fewer than ten. The chain carries TRBV6-1 and TRBJ1-4; D is unclear. The V end was cut by 0 bases, the J end by 12 bases, with 11 bases between. The CDR3 extends over 13 amino acids. Germline V gives CDR1 MNHNS, CDR2 SASEGT. The CDR3 DNA follows: TGTGCCAGCAGTGAAGCGTGGAGGCGGGAACTGTTTTTT. Translating gives CASSEAWRRELFF.

This clone was observed a few times. The chain employs TRBV11-1 and TRBJ2-1; 10 bases fit TRBD2. This CDR3 has 14 amino acids. The germline gives CDR1 SGHAT, CDR2 FQDESV (reference sequence). V lost 3 bases, J lost 7 bases, and 3 bases stayed unmatched. CDR3 loop: CASSLTSGQNEQFF. In DNA form, the CDR3 reads TGTGCCAGCAGCTTGACTAGCGGGCAGAATGAGCAGTTCTTC.

The genes are TRBV18 and TRBJ1-5; D might be TRBD1 (5 bases). Germline V gene lookup returns CDR1 KGHSH and CDR2 LQKENI. The CDR3 consists of 13 residues. The V end was cut by 8 bases, the J end by 6 bases, with 14 bases between. The CDR3 sequence is CASTQGIGQPQHF. In DNA form, the CDR3 reads TGTGCCAGCACCCAGGGCATAGGTCAGCCCCAGCATTTT.

This chain uses TRBV30 with TRBJ2-4; TRBD1 matches 7 bases. The V segment lost 2 bases and the J segment 11 bases; nucleotides outside the gene matches: 12. CDR3 length: 14 residues. Germline CDR1 reads GTSNPN; CDR2 reads SVGIG (reference sequence). The CDR3 DNA reads TGTGCCTGGAGTCCCCGGGACAGTGGGAGCTTTCAGTACTTC. Translating gives CAWSPRDSGSFQYF. Filled out from reference TRBV30 and TRBJ2-4, the complete variable domain reads SQTIHQWPATLVQPVGSPLSLECTVEGTSNPNLYWYRQAAGRGLQLLFYSVGIGQISSEVPQNLSASRPQDRQFILSSKKLLLSDSGFYLCAWSPRDSGSFQYFGAGTRLSVL.

The chain has TRBV15 and TRBJ1-5, with a tentative D call TRBD1 (5 bases). This CDR3 is built from 15 residues. Germline lookup yields CDR1 LNHNV and CDR2 YYDKDF (reference sequence). V lost 3 bases, J lost 0 bases, and 9 bases lay in between. The CDR3 DNA follows: TGTGCCACCAGCAGTCGGGGGGATAGCAATCAGCCCCAGCATTTT. The encoded protein is CATSSRGDSNQPQHF. Drawing the rest from reference TRBV15 and TRBJ1-5, the complete variable domain is DAMVIQNPRYQVTQFGKPVTLSCSQTLNHNVMYWYQQKSSQAPKLLFHYYDKDFNNEADTPDNFQSRRPNTSFCFLDIRSPGLGDTAMYLCATSSRGDSNQPQHFGDGTRLSIL.

The chain couples TRBV11-1 to TRBJ1-1; D is unclear. V lost 6 bases and J 4 bases, leaving 18 bases between the germline ends. The length of the CDR3 is 15 residues. Per the germline V gene, CDR1 is SGHAT and CDR2 is FQDESV (reference sequence). CDR3 sequence (DNA): TGTGCCAGCAGTCGACCTGCGGCGAGAAGCACTGAAGCTTTCTTT. Its protein is CASSRPAARSTEAFF.

The gene calls are TRBV5-4 and TRBJ1-1; tentatively, D is TRBD1 (6 bases). V was clipped by 4 bases and J by 1 base, with 11 bases between them. The CDR3 has 14 amino acids. Germline lookup yields CDR1 SGHNT and CDR2 YYREEE (reference sequence). As DNA, the CDR3 is TGTGCCAGCAGCGGCCCACAGGGGAACACTGAAGCTTTCTTT. It is translated as CASSGPQGNTEAFF. The full variable domain, its missing parts supplied by reference TRBV5-4 and TRBJ1-1, is ETGVTQSPTHLIKTRGQQVTLRCSSQSGHNTVSWYQQALGQGPQFIFQYYREEENGRGNFPPRFSGLQFPNYSSELNVNALELDDSALYLCASSGPQGNTEAFFGQGTRLTVV.

In DNA form, the CDR3 reads TGTGCCAGCACCCCCGGTGCGGGCTACGAGCAGTACTTC. It codes for CASTPGAGYEQYF. J is TRBJ2-7 and V is TRBV6-5; D may be TRBD2 (5 bases). The CDR3 loop spans 13 amino acids. Germline V gene data show CDR1 as MNHEY and CDR2 as SVGAGI. V dropped 7 bases and J dropped 3 bases, with 13 bases sitting between them.

The CDR3 DNA reads TGTGCCTGGAGTGCGGAGGGCTTGGATACGCAGTATTTT. Translated, it gives CAWSAEGLDTQYF. V and J are TRBV30 and TRBJ2-3; D is perhaps TRBD2 (6 bases). CDR3 length: 13 residues. With 1 base removed from V and 6 bases from J, the gap between germline ends came to 11 bases. Germline CDR1 GTSNPN, CDR2 SVGIG (reference sequence).

This clone appeared a few times. The chain has TRBV12-5 and TRBJ1-2; 9 nucleotides agree with TRBD1. The V gene end was trimmed by 7 bases and the J gene end by 7 bases; junction bases not matched to a gene: 10. In germline, CDR1 is LGHNT, CDR2 FRNRAP. The CDR3 length is 14 residues. DNA for the CDR3: TGTGCTAGTGCCCCCGGGACAGGGTCCTTTGGCTACACCTTC. It translates to CASAPGTGSFGYTF. Supplemented by reference TRBV12-5 and TRBJ1-2, the full variable domain reads DARVTQTPRHKVTEMGQEVTMRCQPILGHNTVFWYRQTMMQGLELLAYFRNRAPLDDSGMPKDRFSAEMPDATLATLKIQPSEPRDSAVYFCASAPGTGSFGYTFGSGTRLTVV.

The V call is TRBV2, the J call TRBJ2-1, with D possibly matching TRBD2 (5 bases). This CDR3 contains 13 residues. The germline CDR1 and CDR2 sequences are SNHLY and FYNNEI. V was pared by 0 bases and J by 6 bases, with 6 bases between. The CDR3 region has the DNA TGTGCCAGCAGTGAAGCTCTAGCCAATGAGCAGTTCTTC. Its translation is CASSEALANEQFF.

This chain joins TRBV14 and TRBJ1-5; 8 nucleotides match TRBD1. The CDR3 totals 15 residues. The V and J ends lost 4 bases and 4 bases, in that order; junction bases with no gene match: 6. From germline, CDR1 is SGHDN and CDR2 FVKESK. CDR3 amino acids: CASSPAGQGNQPQHF. The CDR3 bases are TGTGCCAGCAGCCCAGCTGGACAGGGTAATCAGCCCCAGCATTTT. The whole variable domain, remainder taken from reference TRBV14 and TRBJ1-5, is EAGVTQFPSHSVIEKGQTVTLRCDPISGHDNLYWYRRVMGKEIKFLLHFVKESKQDESGMPNNRFLAERTGGTYSTLKVQPAELEDSGVYFCASSPAGQGNQPQHFGDGTRLSIL.